One and the same sample provided the 20 T cell receptor beta chains below, sequenced in a study of cytomegalovirus exposure and HLA in healthy donors (dated by TCRdb to about 2017). Libraries were constructed by the immunoSEQ multiplex PCR assay. A mixture of 60 forward primers for TCR Vbeta segments and 13 reverse primers for TCR Jbeta segments was used in the multiplex PCR. This is the immuneACCESS table as TCRdb keeps it, with only in-frame sequences that have V and J called. A part of the clones is gone; compared with another copy, unresolved V genes explain less than half, and the rest is unexplained. For this sample there are under 100,000 clones; around 81% appear just once. 4.2% of the sample is in the top ten clones. The sequenced sample was PBMCs. The receptors were gathered from a woman between 65 and 79 years old in good health and CMV-seropositive.

This clone was detected a few times. The chain employs TRBV29-1 and TRBJ1-1, with D possibly being TRBD1 (6 bases). Germline-derived CDR1 and CDR2 are SQVTM and ANQGSEA. The CDR3 loop spans 13 amino acids. V lost 5 bases and J 5 bases, leaving 15 bases between the germline ends. The CDR3 protein is CSVIQGRSTEAFF. CDR3 nucleotides: TGCAGCGTTATACAGGGTAGGAGTACTGAAGCTTTCTTT.

CDR3 in amino acids: CSVGTGGNYGYTF. The CDR3 bases are TGCAGCGTTGGGACAGGGGGCAACTATGGCTACACCTTC. V and J are TRBV29-1 and TRBJ1-2; 11 bases align to TRBD1. The V and J ends lost 4 bases and 2 bases, in that order; junction bases with no gene match: 0. The V gene's germline CDR1 is SQVTM and CDR2 ANQGSEA. This CDR3 spans 13 amino acids.

This chain joins TRBV9 and TRBJ2-2; TRBD2 agrees at 9 bases. Losses at the gene ends were 2 bases for V and 2 bases for J; bases not matched to a gene: 4. Germline assignment: CDR1 SGDLS and CDR2 YYNGEE. The CDR3 extends over 16 amino acids. Here the CDR3 DNA reads TGTGCCAGCAGCGTGACTAGCGGAGTTAACACCGGGGAGCTGTTTTTT. This encodes CASSVTSGVNTGELFF.

The genes are TRBV7-3 and TRBJ2-3; TRBD1 matches 7 bases. CDR3 length: 15 amino acids. The V and J ends lost 6 bases and 1 base, in that order; junction bases with no gene match: 7. Looked up from germline, CDR1 is SGHTA and CDR2 is FQGTGA. This CDR3 reads CASRPQGVGTDTQYF. The CDR3 nucleotides are TGTGCCAGCAGGCCTCAGGGGGTGGGCACAGATACGCAGTATTTT.

V gene TRBV6-1 combines with J gene TRBJ2-1, with D possibly TRBD2 on 6 matching bases. The CDR3 sequence is 15 residues long. Germline V lookup: CDR1 MNHNS, CDR2 SASEGT. Trimming cost V 1 base and J 5 bases, with 12 bases left between them. For the CDR3, the DNA is TGTGCCAGCAGTGAAGGAAGCACTAGCAACAATGAGCAGTTCTTC. It yields the protein CASSEGSTSNNEQFF.

The V gene is TRBV5-1, the J gene TRBJ2-2, with TRBD1 as a possible D gene (6 bases). Germline CDR1 reads SGHRS; CDR2 reads YFSETQ. V was clipped by 0 bases and J by 1 base, with 7 bases between them. The CDR3 sequence is 15 residues long. In DNA form, the CDR3 reads TGCGCCAGCAGCTTGGAGGGGGAGAACACCGGGGAGCTGTTTTTT. Protein: CASSLEGENTGELFF.

This clone was seen only a few times. This chain joins TRBV19 and TRBJ2-7; D uncertain. V shed 5 bases and J shed 0 bases, with 17 bases lying between them. Per the germline V gene, CDR1 is LNHDA and CDR2 is SQIVND (reference sequence). This CDR3 is built from 16 residues. The CDR3 DNA is TGTGCCAGTAGTCAACCGGGTAGCACCACCTCCTACGAGCAGTACTTC. Translation gives CASSQPGSTTSYEQYF.

J is TRBJ1-4 and V is TRBV5-1; 9 bases are a match to TRBD1. Germline V gene sequence: CDR1 SGHRS, CDR2 YFSETQ. The CDR3 has 14 amino acids. The V segment lost 6 bases and the J segment 8 bases; nucleotides outside the gene matches: 8. The CDR3 spells CASTQGQGGEKLFF. The CDR3 coding sequence is TGCGCCAGCACCCAGGGACAGGGAGGGGAAAAACTGTTTTTT. Together with reference TRBV5-1 and TRBJ1-4, the CDR3 gives the full variable domain: KAGVTQTPRYLIKTRGQQVTLSCSPISGHRSVSWYQQTPGQGLQFLFEYFSETQRNKGNFPGRFSGRQFSNSRSEMNVSTLELGDSALYLCASTQGQGGEKLFFGSGTQLSVL.

As concerns this clone: One end of the junction varies from germline; a read error may be responsible. The rearrangement joins TRBV7-9 to TRBJ2-4; possible D gene TRBD1, 6 bases. There are 12 residues in the CDR3. CDR1 is SEHNR, CDR2 FQNEAQ, per germline (reference sequence). The CDR3 spells CSSSAQGNIQYF. CDR3 nucleotide sequence: TGTTCCAGCAGCGCACAGGGAAACATTCAGTACTTC.

This chain connects TRBV30 to TRBJ2-7, with D tentatively TRBD1 (6 bases). The CDR3 covers 17 residues. Trimming removed 7 bases at V and 1 base at J, with 26 bases between. Germline CDR1 GTSNPN, CDR2 SVGIG (reference sequence). The CDR3 here is CAFRAGTRGLRSYEQYF. CDR3 coding DNA: TGTGCCTTCCGCGCCGGGACAAGGGGCCTACGATCCTACGAGCAGTACTTC.

The chain uses TRBV6-6 and TRBJ2-3; 11 nucleotides agree with TRBD2. The CDR3 sequence is 15 residues long. V shed 5 bases and J 3 bases; nucleotides not matched to a gene: 4. The germline gives CDR1 MNHNY, CDR2 SVGAGI (reference sequence). CDR3 residues: CASSPGLAETDTQYF. The CDR3 DNA reads TGTGCCAGCAGTCCGGGACTAGCGGAGACAGATACGCAGTATTTT.

CDR3 residues: CASRGTGASEAFF. For the CDR3, the DNA is TGTGCCAGCAGGGGGACAGGGGCTTCCGAAGCTTTCTTT. The rearrangement joins TRBV2 to TRBJ1-1; TRBD1 matches at 10 bases. The CDR3 spans 13 residues. Per germline, CDR1 SNHLY and CDR2 FYNNEI. V gave up 6 bases and J gave up 8 bases; unmatched junction bases: 6.

This clone was counted a single time. The CDR3 sequence: CASSTRTLPEQYF. The CDR3 nucleotides are TGTGCCAGCAGTACCCGGACATTGCCCGAGCAGTACTTC. The rearrangement links TRBV28 to TRBJ2-5, with D possibly being TRBD1 (5 bases). The closer fit of TRBJ2-7 to the DNA end suggests the J call may be wrong. Germline CDR1 reads MDHEN; CDR2 reads SYDVKM. This CDR3 has 13 residues.

The V call is TRBV9, the J call TRBJ2-3, with 8 bases that match TRBD2. Germline V gives CDR1 SGDLS, CDR2 YYNGEE. The CDR3 contains 17 residues. J was trimmed by 0 bases and V by 4 bases; bases with no gene match: 10. CDR3 in amino acids: CASSPRVSGASTDTQYF. CDR3 DNA sequence: TGTGCCAGCAGCCCCCGCGTTAGCGGGGCTAGCACAGATACGCAGTATTTT.

The rearrangement links TRBV7-2 to TRBJ2-1; D may be TRBD2 (6 bases). V lost 7 bases to trimming and J lost 6 bases, with 16 bases between them. In germline, CDR1 is SGHTA, CDR2 FQGNSA. This CDR3 region has 14 residues. This CDR3 is CASKLGLSSNEQFF. The CDR3 coding sequence is TGTGCCAGCAAGCTGGGACTTTCAAGCAATGAGCAGTTCTTC.

The chain combines TRBV25-1 with TRBJ1-5; TRBD1 aligns across 7 bases. After removal of 4 bases from V and 4 bases from J, the junction contained 7 bases not matched to a gene. This CDR3 is built from 15 residues. CDR1 is MGHDK and CDR2 is SYGVNS in the germline V gene. In DNA, the CDR3 is TGTGCCAGCAGTGTGCCGGGACAGAAAAATCAGCCCCAGCATTTT. This gives the protein CASSVPGQKNQPQHF.

The rearrangement uses TRBV6-5 and TRBJ2-6; D is perhaps TRBD1 (6 bases). This CDR3 region has 15 residues. Per germline, CDR1 MNHEY and CDR2 SVGAGI. The V and J ends lost 7 bases and 3 bases respectively, with 13 bases between them. The CDR3 is CASTQYRDGANVLTF. The CDR3 nucleotides read TGTGCCAGCACCCAATACAGGGATGGGGCCAACGTCCTGACTTTC.

This clone appeared a few times. The genes are TRBV7-9 and TRBJ2-2; D perhaps matches TRBD2 (5 bases). Germline loops: CDR1 SEHNR, CDR2 FQNEAQ (reference sequence). With 3 bases removed from V and 6 bases from J, the gap between germline ends came to 8 bases. The CDR3 totals 13 residues. The CDR3 coding sequence is TGTGCCAGCAGCTTGGGAGTGTCCGGGGAGCTGTTTTTT. Its translation is CASSLGVSGELFF. The whole variable domain, remainder taken from reference TRBV7-9 and TRBJ2-2, is DTGVSQNPRHKITKRGQNVTFRCDPISEHNRLYWYRQTLGQGPEFLTYFQNEAQLEKSRLLSDRFSAERPKGSFSTLEIQRTEQGDSAMYLCASSLGVSGELFFGEGSRLTVL.

The V and J genes are TRBV19 and TRBJ2-3, with unresolved D. Germline V gene lookup returns CDR1 LNHDA and CDR2 SQIVND (reference sequence). Between the trimmed V and J ends, which lost 10 bases and 8 bases, there was a span of 13 bases. The CDR3 spans 11 residues. CDR3 sequence reads: CATIFTGTQYF. The CDR3 DNA sequence: TGTGCCACTATCTTTACGGGTACGCAGTATTTT.

The gene calls are TRBV19 and TRBJ1-1; TRBD1 aligns across 7 bases. The ends lost 5 bases at V and 1 base at J; junction bases unmatched: 4. The CDR3 runs to 14 residues. Germline loops: CDR1 LNHDA, CDR2 SQIVND (reference sequence). This CDR3 reads CASSDRARNTEAFF. The CDR3 DNA is TGTGCCAGTAGTGACAGGGCCAGGAACACTGAAGCTTTCTTT.